This TCR beta chain is from a study of T cell responses to AZD1222 COVID-19 vaccine. This CDR3 has 19 residues. Germline CDR1 reads SGHAT; CDR2 reads FQNNGV. Trimming took 6 bases from V and 6 from J, leaving 27 bases between them. This clone was detected only once. The antigen is undetermined. Study-wide results and limits: Sampling captured repertoires only after the peak T cell response. The span of vaccine-associated CD4 TCRs extended across spike, with dominance at 160-218 and 743-854.

Assay: immunoSEQ multiplex PCR; the TCRdb copy retains only in-frame clones and omits some. The data show some 150,000 clones, 89% seen once. The chain combines TRBV11-2 with TRBJ1-6; D unresolved. This sample comprised peripheral blood, obtained on day 0 of AZD1222 vaccination. This sequence originates from an adult in good health. The CDR3 region is CASRERDYNRSGPNSPLHF. The CDR3 bases are TGTGCCAGCAGGGAGAGGGATTATAATAGGAGCGGGCCTAATTCACCCCTCCACTTT.